These 23 T cell receptor beta chains were all obtained from the same sample, sequenced in a study of CD8+CD57+ T cells in acquired aplastic anemia. Investigators profiled TCR beta VDJ and CDR3 from genomic DNA template. A single record per CDR3 protein comes from TCRdb applying MiXCR to the reads. The repertoire holds some 180,000 distinct CDR3 sequences, around 45% seen once, with 2.5% to 3.5% in the top ten. The material sequenced was sorted CD4+, CD8+, or CD8+CD57+ T cells (not recorded which) from PBMCs. The receptors derive from a human donor in good health.

V gene TRBV30 combines with J gene TRBJ1-1, with D unclear. CDR1 and CDR2 from the germline V gene are GTSNPN and SVGIG (reference sequence). The CDR3 spans 14 residues. Trimming removed 0 bases from V and 6 bases from J, with 14 bases in between. The CDR3 sequence: CAWSVFRNAAEAFF. The CDR3 DNA is TGTGCCTGGAGTGTATTTCGGAATGCGGCTGAAGCTTTCTTT.

The table lists this clonotype with many counts. In nucleotides, the CDR3 is TGTGCCACCAGCAGGGGGACAGCAGAAATGAACACTGAAGCTTTCTTT. Translated, it gives CATSRGTAEMNTEAFF. The chain has TRBV15 and TRBJ1-1; TRBD1 matches 7 bases. CDR1 is LNHNV, CDR2 YYDKDF, per germline (reference sequence). The CDR3 consists of 16 residues. With 3 bases clipped from V and 0 bases from J, the junction kept 7 bases outside the gene matches.

This clonotype was counted many times. This chain links TRBV20-1 with TRBJ2-1, with a weak D call TRBD2 (6 bases). V lost 4 bases, J lost 6 bases, and 7 bases lay in between. Germline CDR1 is DFQATT and CDR2 is SNEGSKA (reference sequence). The length of the CDR3 is 11 residues. CDR3 region: CSAMGLNEQFF. The CDR3 DNA is TGCAGTGCTATGGGACTCAATGAGCAGTTCTTC.

On this clonotype itself: A much larger clone is a single base away; this may be a read error. The V call is TRBV12-3 or TRBV12-4, the J call TRBJ1-4, with a possible D match to TRBD1 (6 bases). The CDR3 is 16 residues long. CDR3 in amino acids: CASSFTGRRTNERLFF. The CDR3 DNA reads as TGTGCCAGCAGTTTTACAGGGCGTCGAACTAATGAAAGACTGTTTTTT.

This clonotype was counted many times. The chain uses TRBV28 and TRBJ2-7; 7 bases are shared with TRBD1. Germline CDR1 reads MDHEN; CDR2 reads SYDVKM. The CDR3 is 16 residues long. V gave up 4 bases and J gave up 1 base; unmatched junction bases: 10. CDR3 protein: CASSSLRQGLSYEQYF. CDR3 coding DNA: TGTGCCAGCAGTTCCCTTCGACAGGGATTGTCCTACGAGCAGTACTTC.

As to this clonotype: Relative to the germline gene, one junction end is altered; a read error may explain this. This sequence joins TRBV5-1 and TRBJ2-7; D gene unclear. CDR3 length: 15 residues. From germline, CDR1 is SGHRS and CDR2 YFSETQ. The CDR3 DNA sequence: TGCGCCAGCAGCTTGGGGGCCAGCGCAACCTACGGGCAGTACTTC. Its protein product is CASSLGASATYGQYF.

This clonotype was observed at least ten times. The V and J genes are TRBV20-1 and TRBJ1-1; 7 bases are shared with TRBD1. CDR3 length: 15 amino acids. The germline gives CDR1 DFQATT, CDR2 SNEGSKA (reference sequence). The CDR3 protein is CSAGSLGFRGDEAFF. The CDR3 coding sequence is TGCAGCGCGGGATCCTTGGGCTTCAGGGGGGATGAAGCTTTCTTT.

This clonotype was seen repeatedly, ten times or more. This chain links TRBV20-1 with TRBJ2-3, with TRBD2 identical over 10 bases. The V segment lost 2 bases and the J segment 0 bases; nucleotides outside the gene matches: 5. The CDR3 loop spans 16 amino acids. The germline gives CDR1 DFQATT, CDR2 SNEGSKA (reference sequence). The CDR3 DNA reads TGCAGTGCTAGACTAGCGGGAGTTCTTAGCACAGATACGCAGTATTTT. Protein: CSARLAGVLSTDTQYF.

This clonotype was observed at least ten times. The V gene is TRBV29-1, the J gene TRBJ2-1, with a weak D call TRBD2 (5 bases). This CDR3 has 14 residues. Trimming removed 6 bases from V and 5 bases from J, with 17 bases in between. Germline CDR1 and CDR2: SQVTM and ANQGSEA. The CDR3 region is CSVVNQRVNNEQFF. CDR3 DNA: TGCAGCGTCGTTAACCAGAGGGTAAACAATGAGCAGTTCTTC.

The V call is TRBV20-1, the J call TRBJ1-2; D ambiguous. Looked up from germline, CDR1 is DFQATT and CDR2 is SNEGSKA (reference sequence). Trimming stripped 1 base from V and 0 bases from J, with 21 bases between. The CDR3 is made up of 18 amino acids. For the CDR3, the DNA is TGCAGTGCTAGAGCCCTTGGGTCATTCTTATGTGCTAACTATGGCTACACCTTC. This sequence encodes CSARALGSFLCANYGYTF.

V usage is TRBV7-2 and J usage is TRBJ1-2; no clear D. The V gene's germline CDR1 is SGHTA and CDR2 FQGNSA. V lost 0 bases and J 2 bases, leaving 7 bases between the germline ends. The CDR3 is 14 residues long. Here the CDR3 DNA reads TGTGCCAGCAGCTTAGCGTTCGGGAACTATGGCTACACCTTC. It codes for CASSLAFGNYGYTF. Using reference TRBV7-2 and TRBJ1-2 for the parts outside the CDR3, the full variable domain is GAGVSQSPSNKVTEKGKDVELRCDPISGHTALYWYRQSLGQGLEFLIYFQGNSAPDKSGLPSDRFSAERTGGSVSTLTIQRTQQEDSAVYLCASSLAFGNYGYTFGSGTRLTVV.

In its sample, this clonotype was seen a few times. The rearrangement links TRBV27 to TRBJ1-3, with D hard to call. Germline loops: CDR1 MNHEY, CDR2 SMNVEV (reference sequence). The CDR3 consists of 15 residues. The germline V and J ends were trimmed by 2 bases and 0 bases, with 8 bases remaining between them. CDR3 residues: CASSLGWDSGNTIYF. The CDR3 DNA is TGTGCCAGCAGTTTAGGCTGGGACTCTGGAAACACCATATATTTT.

The V and J genes are TRBV7-9 and TRBJ1-6; no clear D. Trimming took off 4 bases at V and 11 bases at J, with 15 bases between the two ends. Germline V gives CDR1 SEHNR, CDR2 FQNEAQ (reference sequence). CDR3 length: 14 amino acids. The CDR3 sequence: CASSSESNPTPLHF. In nucleotides, the CDR3 is TGTGCCAGCAGCTCGGAAAGTAATCCTACACCCCTCCACTTT.

There are a few counts of this clonotype. V usage is TRBV30 and J usage is TRBJ1-2, with 8 nucleotides matching TRBD1. The J segment lost 4 bases and the V segment lost 2 bases, leaving 6 bases of the junction unmatched. The CDR3 covers 14 residues. CDR1 is GTSNPN and CDR2 is SVGIG in the germline V gene (reference sequence). The CDR3 nucleotides are TGTGCCTGGAGTTCAGGGGGCGCAGGCTATGGCTACACCTTC. This translates into CAWSSGGAGYGYTF.

The V gene is TRBV7-9, the J gene TRBJ2-5; D remains ambiguous. CDR1 is SEHNR and CDR2 is FQNEAQ in the germline V gene (reference sequence). The CDR3 has 11 residues. The V end lost 6 bases, the J end lost 4 bases, and 6 bases lay between the germline ends. CDR3 residues: CASRYAETQYF. CDR3 nucleotide sequence: TGTGCCAGCAGATACGCAGAGACCCAGTACTTC.

The chain combines TRBV9 with TRBJ2-7; D is unclear. The CDR3 consists of 15 residues. CDR1 and CDR2 from the germline V gene are SGDLS and YYNGEE. The V gene lost 7 bases and the J gene lost 0 bases, with 17 bases spanning the gap. CDR3 region: CASASQQASSYEQYF. The CDR3 nucleotides read TGTGCCAGCGCCTCACAGCAAGCGAGCTCCTACGAGCAGTACTTC.

The chain links TRBV29-1 to TRBJ1-2; D is undetermined. Germline CDR1 is SQVTM and CDR2 is ANQGSEA. Trimming cost V 0 bases and J 4 bases, with 18 bases left between them. The CDR3 is made up of 16 amino acids. The CDR3 reads CSVEEAGLFMVYGYTF. The CDR3 coding sequence is TGCAGCGTTGAAGAAGCGGGTCTTTTCATGGTCTATGGCTACACCTTC.

The CDR3 sequence: CASSQEPIRVTTKDREHYGYTF. The DNA of the CDR3 is TGCGCCAGCAGCCAAGAGCCCATACGAGTAACGACAAAAGACAGGGAACACTATGGCTACACCTTC. The rearrangement links TRBV4-1 to TRBJ1-2; 7 positions agree with TRBD1. Germline-derived CDR1 and CDR2 are MGHRA and YSYEKL. The CDR3 totals 22 residues. Losses at the gene ends were 0 bases for V and 3 bases for J; bases not matched to a gene: 25.

This clonotype is medium-sized in the sample. The chain joins TRBV5-1 to TRBJ2-3, with D hard to call. Germline V lookup: CDR1 SGHRS, CDR2 YFSETQ. The CDR3 loop spans 11 amino acids. With 4 bases removed from V and 2 bases from J, the gap between germline ends came to 2 bases. This chain's CDR3 is CASSLTDTQYF. As DNA, the CDR3 is TGCGCCAGCAGCCTCACAGATACGCAGTATTTT.

V and J are TRBV5-4 and TRBJ2-1; 7 bases map to TRBD1. The CDR3 has 15 amino acids. Germline V gene lookup returns CDR1 SGHNT and CDR2 YYREEE (reference sequence). V lost 0 bases and J lost 4; bases outside the gene matches: 4. Here the CDR3 DNA reads TGTGCCAGCAGCTTGGAGGGACAGAAGTACAATGAGCAGTTCTTC. It codes for CASSLEGQKYNEQFF.

The chain uses TRBV19 and TRBJ2-7, with 9 bases aligning to TRBD1. The CDR3 loop spans 13 amino acids. Germline V CDR1 and CDR2: LNHDA, SQIVND (reference sequence). After removal of 5 bases from V and 5 bases from J, the junction contained 4 bases not matched to a gene. The CDR3 reads CASSGTGRNEQYF. CDR3 sequence (DNA): TGTGCCAGTAGTGGGACAGGGCGTAACGAGCAGTACTTC. Based on the CDR3 plus reference TRBV19 and TRBJ2-7, the full variable domain is DGGITQSPKYLFRKEGQNVTLSCEQNLNHDAMYWYRQDPGQGLRLIYYSQIVNDFQKGDIAEGYSVSREKKESFPLTVTSAQKNPTAFYLCASSGTGRNEQYFGPGTRLTVT.

The V call is TRBV20-1, the J call TRBJ2-5, with TRBD2 matching 7 bases. This CDR3 comprises 15 residues. CDR1 is DFQATT and CDR2 is SNEGSKA in the germline V gene (reference sequence). Trimming cost V 5 bases and J 2 bases; bases outside gene matches: 11. DNA of the CDR3: TGCAGTGCTGCCCGGGGAGGGGAGCAACAAGAGACCCAGTACTTC. Translation: CSAARGGEQQETQYF.

The DNA for the CDR3 is TGTGCCAGCAGTCTCGGGACAGGGTTATTTTCTGGAAACACCATATATTTT. It is translated as CASSLGTGLFSGNTIYF. The J gene is TRBJ1-3, the V gene TRBV2, with 9 bases matching TRBD1. Per germline, CDR1 SNHLY and CDR2 FYNNEI. The length of the CDR3 is 17 residues. V lost 5 bases to trimming and J lost 1 base; unmatched junction nucleotides: 9.